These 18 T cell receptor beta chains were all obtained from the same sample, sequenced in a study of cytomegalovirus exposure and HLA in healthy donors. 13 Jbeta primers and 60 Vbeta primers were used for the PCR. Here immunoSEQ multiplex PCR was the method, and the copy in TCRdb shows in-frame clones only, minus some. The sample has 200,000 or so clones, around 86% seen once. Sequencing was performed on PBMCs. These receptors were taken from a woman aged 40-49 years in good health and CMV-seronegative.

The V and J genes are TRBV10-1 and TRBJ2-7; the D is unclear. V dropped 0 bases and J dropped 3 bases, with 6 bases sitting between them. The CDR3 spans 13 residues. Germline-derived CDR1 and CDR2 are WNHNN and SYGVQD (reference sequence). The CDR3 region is CASSESGRYEQYF. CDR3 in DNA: TGCGCCAGCAGTGAGTCGGGCCGCTACGAGCAGTACTTC.

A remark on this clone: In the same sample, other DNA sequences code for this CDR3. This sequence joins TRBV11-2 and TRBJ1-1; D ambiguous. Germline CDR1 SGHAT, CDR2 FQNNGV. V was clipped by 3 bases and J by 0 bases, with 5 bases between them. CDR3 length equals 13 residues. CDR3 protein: CASSLSLNTEAFF. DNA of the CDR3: TGTGCCAGCAGCTTGTCGTTGAACACTGAAGCTTTCTTT.

The CDR3 nucleotides read TGTGCCAGCAGTAGAGCGGAAAACTCCTACAATGAGCAGTTCTTC. Translating gives CASSRAENSYNEQFF. The chain joins TRBV2 to TRBJ2-1; perhaps TRBD2 as D (5 bases). Germline CDR1 SNHLY, CDR2 FYNNEI. This CDR3 comprises 15 residues. V dropped 5 bases and J dropped 0 bases, with 11 bases sitting between them.

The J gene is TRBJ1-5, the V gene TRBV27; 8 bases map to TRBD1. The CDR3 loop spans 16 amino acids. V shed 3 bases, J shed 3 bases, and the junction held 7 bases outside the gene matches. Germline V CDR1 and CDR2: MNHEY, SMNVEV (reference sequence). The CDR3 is CASSLPGGLFNQPQHF. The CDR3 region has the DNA TGTGCCAGCAGTTTGCCAGGGGGCCTCTTCAATCAGCCCCAGCATTTT.

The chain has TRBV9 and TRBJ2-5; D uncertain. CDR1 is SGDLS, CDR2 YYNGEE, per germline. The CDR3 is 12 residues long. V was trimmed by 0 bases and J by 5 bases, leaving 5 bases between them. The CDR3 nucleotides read TGTGCCAGCAGCGTAGAGAGGGAGACCCAGTACTTC. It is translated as CASSVERETQYF.

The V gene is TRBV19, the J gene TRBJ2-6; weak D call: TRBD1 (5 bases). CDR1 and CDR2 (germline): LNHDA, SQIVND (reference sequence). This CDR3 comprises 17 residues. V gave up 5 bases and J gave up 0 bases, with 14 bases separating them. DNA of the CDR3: TGTGCCAGTAGTCCCGACAGCCTTCGCTCTGGGGCCAACGTCCTGACTTTC. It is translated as CASSPDSLRSGANVLTF.

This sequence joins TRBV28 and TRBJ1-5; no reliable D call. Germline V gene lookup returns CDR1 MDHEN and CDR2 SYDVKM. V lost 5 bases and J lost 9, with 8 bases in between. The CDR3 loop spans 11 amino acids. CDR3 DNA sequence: TGTGCCAGCAGTCCGGGTCGGCCCCAGCATTTT. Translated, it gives CASSPGRPQHF.

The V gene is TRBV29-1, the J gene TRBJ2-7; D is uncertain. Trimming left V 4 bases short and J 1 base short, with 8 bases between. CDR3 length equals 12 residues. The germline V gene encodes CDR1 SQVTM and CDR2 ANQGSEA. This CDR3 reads CSVGGVSYEQYF. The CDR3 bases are TGCAGCGTTGGAGGCGTTTCCTACGAGCAGTACTTC.

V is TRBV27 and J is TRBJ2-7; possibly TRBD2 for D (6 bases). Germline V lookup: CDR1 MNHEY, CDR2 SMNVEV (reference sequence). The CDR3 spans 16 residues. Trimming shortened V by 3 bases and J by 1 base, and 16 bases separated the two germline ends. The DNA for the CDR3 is TGTGCCAGCAGTTTTGGGACTCCTTACGGGTCCTACGAGCAGTACTTC. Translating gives CASSFGTPYGSYEQYF.

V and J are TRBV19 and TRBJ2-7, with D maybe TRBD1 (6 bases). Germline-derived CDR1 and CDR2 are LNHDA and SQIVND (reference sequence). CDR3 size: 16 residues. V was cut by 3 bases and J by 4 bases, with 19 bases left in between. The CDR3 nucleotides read TGTGCCAGTAGTATTAGTCCTTCCGGGACACCTTACGAGCAGTACTTC. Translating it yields CASSISPSGTPYEQYF.

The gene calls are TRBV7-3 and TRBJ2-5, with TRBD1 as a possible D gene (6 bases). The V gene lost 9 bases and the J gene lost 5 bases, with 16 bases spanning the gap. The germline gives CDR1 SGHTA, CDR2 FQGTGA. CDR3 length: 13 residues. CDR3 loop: CASSPGVFETQYF. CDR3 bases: TGTGCCAGTTCACCAGGGGTTTTTGAGACCCAGTACTTC.

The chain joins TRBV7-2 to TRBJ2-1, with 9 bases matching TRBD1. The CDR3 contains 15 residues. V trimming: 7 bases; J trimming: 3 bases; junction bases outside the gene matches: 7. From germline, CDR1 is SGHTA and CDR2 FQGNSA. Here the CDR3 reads CASTIQGAFYNEQFF. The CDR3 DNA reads TGTGCCAGCACCATACAGGGGGCGTTCTACAATGAGCAGTTCTTC.

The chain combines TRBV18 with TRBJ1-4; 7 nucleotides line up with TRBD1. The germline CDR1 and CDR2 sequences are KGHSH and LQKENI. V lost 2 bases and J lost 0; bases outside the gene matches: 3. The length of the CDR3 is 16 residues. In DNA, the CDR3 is TGTGCCAGCTCACCATCAGGGACAGCAACTAATGAAAAACTGTTTTTT. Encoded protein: CASSPSGTATNEKLFF.

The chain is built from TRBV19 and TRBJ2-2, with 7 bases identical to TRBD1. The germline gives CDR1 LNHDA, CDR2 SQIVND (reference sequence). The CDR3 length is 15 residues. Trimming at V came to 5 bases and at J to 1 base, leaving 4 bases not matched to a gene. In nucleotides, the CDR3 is TGTGCCAGTAGTCCCCGGGACAGGAACACCGGGGAGCTGTTTTTT. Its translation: CASSPRDRNTGELFF.

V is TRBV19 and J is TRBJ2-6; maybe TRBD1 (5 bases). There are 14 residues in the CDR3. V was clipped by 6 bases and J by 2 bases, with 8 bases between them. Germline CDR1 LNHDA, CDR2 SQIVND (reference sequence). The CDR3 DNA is TGTGCCAGTAGGGACAAGGCTGGGGCCAACGTCCTGACTTTC. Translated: CASRDKAGANVLTF.

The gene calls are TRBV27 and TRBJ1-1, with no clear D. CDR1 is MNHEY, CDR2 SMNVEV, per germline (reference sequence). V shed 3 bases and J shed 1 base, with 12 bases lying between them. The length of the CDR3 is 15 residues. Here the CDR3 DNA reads TGTGCCAGCAGTTTCCGGTCGCCGGGGAACACTGAAGCTTTCTTT. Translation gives CASSFRSPGNTEAFF.

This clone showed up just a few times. CDR3 region: CASSEGIGVKTEAFF. CDR3 nucleotides: TGTGCCAGCAGTGAAGGCATAGGGGTTAAGACTGAAGCTTTCTTT. The chain is built from TRBV2 and TRBJ1-1; D possibly corresponds to TRBD1 (5 bases). Germline CDR1 is SNHLY and CDR2 is FYNNEI. Trimming removed 1 base at V and 5 bases at J, with 14 bases between. The CDR3 extends over 15 amino acids. Full variable domain (missing parts from reference TRBV2 and TRBJ1-1): EPEVTQTPSHQVTQMGQEVILRCVPISNHLYFYWYRQILGQKVEFLVSFYNNEISEKSEIFDDQFSVERPDGSNFTLKIRSTKLEDSAMYFCASSEGIGVKTEAFFGQGTRLTVV.

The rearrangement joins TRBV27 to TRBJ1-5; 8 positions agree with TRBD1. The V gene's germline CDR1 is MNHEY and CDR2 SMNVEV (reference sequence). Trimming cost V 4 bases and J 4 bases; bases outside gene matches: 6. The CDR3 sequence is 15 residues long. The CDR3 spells CASSSGQGFNQPQHF. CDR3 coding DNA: TGTGCCAGCAGTTCAGGACAGGGTTTTAATCAGCCCCAGCATTTT.